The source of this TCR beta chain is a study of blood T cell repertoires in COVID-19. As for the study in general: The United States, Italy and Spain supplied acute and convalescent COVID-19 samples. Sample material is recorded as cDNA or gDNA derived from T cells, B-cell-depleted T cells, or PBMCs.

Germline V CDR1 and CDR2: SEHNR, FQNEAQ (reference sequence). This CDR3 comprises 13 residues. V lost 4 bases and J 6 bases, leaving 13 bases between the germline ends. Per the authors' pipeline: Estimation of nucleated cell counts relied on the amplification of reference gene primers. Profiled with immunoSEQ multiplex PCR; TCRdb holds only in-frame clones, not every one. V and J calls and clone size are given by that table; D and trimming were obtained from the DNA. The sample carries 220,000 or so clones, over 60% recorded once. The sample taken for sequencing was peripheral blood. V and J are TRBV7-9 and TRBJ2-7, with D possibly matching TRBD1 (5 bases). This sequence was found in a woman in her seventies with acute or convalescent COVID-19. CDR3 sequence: CASSSQGVGEQYF. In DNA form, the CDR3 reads TGTGCCAGCAGCTCGCAGGGTGTGGGCGAGCAGTACTTC.